The clone carrying this T cell receptor beta chain was detected a few times. The time point: patch test 3, about 24 weeks after DPC sensitization. Treatment denoted: therapeutic diphenylcyclopropenone sensitization with weekly scalp DPC. The data stem from a study of human T cells and chemical hapten exposure. Study context: The study lasted approximately 26 weeks, and patients were dosed weekly with diphenylcyclopropenone on the scalp throughout. Cases of alopecia areata, totalis or universalis occurred in a predominantly female patient group.

Unique molecular identifiers were attached to individual cDNA molecules within the library. TCRdb used MiXCR to reprocess the RACE reads, holding one entry per CDR3 protein. This table has roughly 130,000 distinct CDR3 sequences, about 11% appearing once. V was cut by 7 bases and J by 2 bases, with 16 bases left in between. The CDR3 has 15 amino acids. Germline V gene sequence: CDR1 SNHLY, CDR2 FYNNEI. The chain recombines TRBV2 with TRBJ2-3; tentatively, D is TRBD2 (5 bases). The source was whole blood, collected in connection with sensitization to the hapten diphenylcyclopropenone (DPC). This receptor was taken from a woman aged 50 to 65 with alopecia areata. Some clones in this sample may be carry-over from other donors' samples. The CDR3 region is CASKWTGENTDTQYF. CDR3 in DNA: TGTGCCAGCAAGTGGACTGGGGAAAACACAGATACGCAGTATTTT.